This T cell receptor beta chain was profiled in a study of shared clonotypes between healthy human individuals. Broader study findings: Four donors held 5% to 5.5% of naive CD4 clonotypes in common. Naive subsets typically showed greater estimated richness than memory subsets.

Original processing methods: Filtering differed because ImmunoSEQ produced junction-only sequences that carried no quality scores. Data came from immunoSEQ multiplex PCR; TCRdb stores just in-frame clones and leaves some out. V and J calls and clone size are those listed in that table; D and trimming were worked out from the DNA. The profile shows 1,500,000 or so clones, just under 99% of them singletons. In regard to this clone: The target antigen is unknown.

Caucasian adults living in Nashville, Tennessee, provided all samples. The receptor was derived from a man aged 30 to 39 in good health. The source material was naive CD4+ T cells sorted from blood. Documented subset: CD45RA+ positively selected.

The CDR3 DNA reads as TGTGCCAGCAGGCCCGGGACAGGGGTCTACGAGCAGTACTTC. Encoded protein: CASRPGTGVYEQYF. The rearrangement links TRBV2 to TRBJ2-7; 10 bases match TRBD1. Per germline, CDR1 SNHLY and CDR2 FYNNEI. The CDR3 runs to 14 residues. V lost 6 bases and J lost 3; bases outside the gene matches: 5.